Here is one T cell receptor (beta chain) with its context. Its target is not known. Other DNA sequences in this specimen translate into the identical CDR3. The germline CDR1 and CDR2 sequences are MDHEN and SYDVKM. The CDR3 length is 13 residues. Deletions cut 5 bases from V and 7 bases from J, with 12 bases between. This sample stems from a study of shared clonotypes between healthy human individuals. Study conclusions and caveats: Sharing across four donors was highest in naive CD4 (roughly 5%) and lowest in memory CD8 (roughly 0.4%). Although depth was large, rarefaction showed that sequencing of the sorted subsets was incomplete.

Data came from immunoSEQ multiplex PCR; TCRdb stores just in-frame clones and leaves some out. The sample lists 1,500,000 or so clones; roughly 96% were seen once. Sequencing input: naive CD4+ T cells sorted from blood. Subset specified: CD45RA+ positively selected. This receptor was identified in a man aged 25-45 years in good health. The rearrangement uses TRBV28 and TRBJ1-5; D possibly corresponds to TRBD1 (5 bases). The DNA for the CDR3 is TGTGCCAGCAGTCAGCACGGGGGGCAGCCCCAGCATTTT. Its protein is CASSQHGGQPQHF.